These T cell receptor beta chains were read from a single sample in a study of T cells after yellow fever vaccination. TCRdb ran MiXCR on the 5' RACE reads and lists one entry per CDR3 protein. The sample holds just under 30,000 distinct CDR3 sequences, about 4.7% seen once. Sequenced here: CD8+ T cells sorted from PBMCs, sampled 10 days after the yellow fever booster vaccination. The receptor set was obtained from a man aged 25-45 years who received the YFV17D yellow fever vaccine. Both conserved end residues are part of each CDR3. Fields, in order: clone size, D gene, V gene, J gene, CDR3 DNA, CDR3 protein. D genes are given only for firm matches. Clone size is not always given. Where it is, it says once, few, many or a class for expanded clones.

many	NA	TRBV19	TRBJ1-1	TGTGCCAGTAGTATTTGGTCAACAGGGTGGAACACTGAAGCTTTCTTT	CASSIWSTGWNTEAFF
many	TRBD2	TRBV7-2	TRBJ2-7	TGTGCCAGCAGCTCGTTAGCTAGCGGGAGAAACTACGAGCAGTACTTC	CASSSLASGRNYEQYF
many	NA	TRBV19	TRBJ2-2	TGTGCCAGTAGTATAGATACAAGCGGGGAGCTGTTTTTT	CASSIDTSGELFF
many	TRBD1	TRBV30	TRBJ2-5	TGTGCCTGGAGTAAAGGGGACAGGGGCTATTGGGCGACCCAGTACTTC	CAWSKGDRGYWATQYF
many	NA	TRBV27	TRBJ2-3	TGTGCCAGCAGTATTACTAGGCCCACAGATACGCAGTATTTT	CASSITRPTDTQYF
many	NA	TRBV9	TRBJ2-1	TGTGCCAGCAGCGTAGCCAACAATGAGCAGTTCTTC	CASSVANNEQFF
many	TRBD2	TRBV3-1	TRBJ2-5	TGTGCCAGCAGCCAAGCTATGGCGGGAGGCGAGACCCAGTACTTC	CASSQAMAGGETQYF
many	TRBD1	TRBV7-9	TRBJ2-3	TGTGCCAGCAGTTTGCAGGGACAGAGCACAGATACGCAGTATTTT	CASSLQGQSTDTQYF
few	TRBD2	TRBV4-3	TRBJ2-1	TGCGCCAGCAGCCAATTCTCGGGAGGTTATGAGCAGTTCTTC	CASSQFSGGYEQFF
many	TRBD2	TRBV11-2	TRBJ2-1	TGTGCCAGCAGCTTAAGCGGGAGGGCCCTCGATGAGCAGTTCTTC	CASSLSGRALDEQFF
many	NA	TRBV27	TRBJ1-2	TGTGCCAGCAGTTTAGTGGGGAAGGGGTATGGCTACACCTTC	CASSLVGKGYGYTF
many	NA	TRBV6-1	TRBJ2-3	TGTGCCAGCAGACTCTCTAGCACAGATACGCAGTATTTT	CASRLSSTDTQYF
many	NA	TRBV11-2	TRBJ1-2	TGTGCCAGCAGCATTCCCCGATACTTAGGAGGGGAAGAACTCTATGGCTACACCTTC	CASSIPRYLGGEELYGYTF
many	NA	TRBV29-1	TRBJ2-7	TGCAGCGTTCAATTACAGGGAATCCTTGACGAGCAGTACTTC	CSVQLQGILDEQYF
many	TRBD1	TRBV7-9	TRBJ2-3	TGTGCCAGCAGCAAACCCGGTGGACAGGGAGGAGATACGCAGTATTTT	CASSKPGGQGGDTQYF
many	NA	TRBV5-1	TRBJ2-5	TGCGCCAGCAGCTTGGAAGACAAGTACCAAGAGACCCAGTACTTC	CASSLEDKYQETQYF
many	NA	TRBV7-9	TRBJ2-7	TGTGCCAGCAGTCCAGAAGGGCTCTACGAGCAGTACTTC	CASSPEGLYEQYF
many	NA	TRBV10-2	TRBJ2-2	TGCGCCAGCAGTGAGCGGGGGAGGAGTAACGGGGAGCTGTTTTTT	CASSERGRSNGELFF
many	NA	TRBV30	TRBJ2-1	TGTGCCTGGAGTCGCAGCGGGCCTTTTTGGAATGAGCAGTTCTTC	CAWSRSGPFWNEQFF
many	NA	TRBV28	TRBJ2-3	TGTGCCAGCAGTTTATCGGGAGCGGGCGCAGATACGCAGTATTTT	CASSLSGAGADTQYF
many	TRBD2	TRBV2	TRBJ2-7	TGTGCCAGCAACCTAGCGGGCTCCTACGAGCAGTACTTC	CASNLAGSYEQYF
many	NA	TRBV15	TRBJ2-1	TGTGCCACCAGCAGAGAAAGAGGAGACGGAAACCAGTTCTTC	CATSRERGDGNQFF
many	TRBD2	TRBV3-1	TRBJ2-2	TGTGCCAGCAGCCAAACCGGGACTAGCGGGTTGAACACCGGGGAGCTGTTTTTT	CASSQTGTSGLNTGELFF
NA	NA	TRBV5-1	TRBJ2-1	TGCGCCAGCAGCGCGAGCTGGAGCTCCTACAATGAGCAGTTCTTC	CASSASWSSYNEQFF
many	TRBD1	TRBV5-1	TRBJ1-2	TGCGCCAGCAGCTTGTCGACAGGGTTCGTCTATGGCTACACCTTC	CASSLSTGFVYGYTF
many	NA	TRBV15	TRBJ1-1	TGTGCCGAATCCGAGAGTTTAAACACTGAAGCTTTCTTT	CAESESLNTEAFF
many	NA	TRBV7-6	TRBJ2-5	TGTGCCAGCAGCATAACCCCGGTGCGCCAAGAGACCCAGTACTTC	CASSITPVRQETQYF
many	NA	TRBV10-1	TRBJ2-1	TGCGCCAGCAGTGAGTCCCCGGGAGTCTCCTACAATGAGCAGTTCTTC	CASSESPGVSYNEQFF
many	NA	TRBV2	TRBJ2-2	TGTGCCAGCAGTGAGGTAGTAGGGGAGCTGTTTTTT	CASSEVVGELFF
once	NA	TRBV9	TRBJ2-1	TGTGCCAGCAACACAGAGTCTACTGAATATATAGGCTCCTACAATGAGCAGTTCTTC	CASNTESTEYIGSYNEQFF
NA	NA	TRBV6-5	TRBJ2-1	TGTGCCACCTCGATTGGGGATGAGCAGTTCTTC	CATSIGDEQFF
many	NA	TRBV6-5	TRBJ2-1	TGTGCCAGCCGGGACATTATCCACAATGAGCAGTTCTTC	CASRDIIHNEQFF
NA	NA	TRBV3-1	TRBJ2-3	TGTGCCACCTGCCAGCACGTCCCTTGGGCACAATCCCAGTATTTT	CATCQHVPWAQSQYF
many	NA	TRBV5-1	TRBJ2-7	TGCGCCAGCAGCTTTCATCTGAGCTCCTACGAGCAGTACTTC	CASSFHLSSYEQYF
many	NA	TRBV5-1	TRBJ2-1	TGCGCCAGCAGTCTGAAGATCAATGAGCAGTTCTTC	CASSLKINEQFF
many	NA	TRBV4-2	TRBJ2-2	TGTGCCAGCAGCCAAGGCGGGACCGGGGAGCTGTTTTTT	CASSQGGTGELFF
many	NA	TRBV7-2	TRBJ2-2	TGTGCCAGCGGCGGTAGTCTAGCCGCCGGGGAGCTGTTTTTT	CASGGSLAAGELFF
many	TRBD1	TRBV29-1	TRBJ2-7	TGCAGCGCCACCGGGACAGGTACCTACGAGCAGTACTTC	CSATGTGTYEQYF
many	TRBD1	TRBV20-1	TRBJ2-7	TGCAGTGCTCGAACGGACAGGGGGCTCTACGAGCAGTACTTC	CSARTDRGLYEQYF
many	NA	TRBV4-3	TRBJ2-7	TGCGCCAGCAGCCAAGGTCGAGCCTACGAGCAGTACTTC	CASSQGRAYEQYF
many	NA	TRBV7-8	TRBJ2-1	TGTGCCAGCAGATTCGCGGGTGAGCAGTTCTTC	CASRFAGEQFF
many	NA	TRBV5-5	TRBJ2-3	TGTGCCAGCAGCTTCAAGGATACGCAGTATTTT	CASSFKDTQYF
many	TRBD2	TRBV9	TRBJ2-7	TGTGCCAGCAGCCCGGTGGGAGGGACCTACGAGCAGTACTTC	CASSPVGGTYEQYF
many	NA	TRBV6-5	TRBJ2-7	TGTGCCAGCAGTTATGCGGTATCCTACGAGCAGTACTTC	CASSYAVSYEQYF
many	TRBD1	TRBV27	TRBJ2-5	TGTGCCTCAGGACAGGGAGGAGAGACCCAGTACTTC	CASGQGGETQYF
many	NA	TRBV5-1	TRBJ2-7	TGCGCCAGCAGCTTGTTGGACACTTCCTACGAGCAGTACTTC	CASSLLDTSYEQYF
many	TRBD1	TRBV5-1	TRBJ2-5	TGCGCCAGCAGCCCGGGACAGGGACCCCTCCTCCAAGAGACCCAGTACTTC	CASSPGQGPLLQETQYF
many	NA	TRBV10-3	TRBJ2-3	TGTGCCATCGGGGAGGCAGATACGCAGTATTTT	CAIGEADTQYF
many	TRBD2	TRBV20-1	TRBJ2-3	TGCAGTGCGGAGGCGGGGGGGGAGGCCCTGCCAGATACGCAGTATTTT	CSAEAGGEALPDTQYF
many	TRBD2	TRBV6-1	TRBJ2-7	TGTGCCAGCAGTCCCCTCCTAGCGGGATTTTCCTACGAGCAGTACTTC	CASSPLLAGFSYEQYF
many	TRBD1	TRBV20-1	TRBJ2-1	TGCAGTGCAAGACAGGGTTCCAATGAGCAGTTCTTC	CSARQGSNEQFF
many	NA	TRBV7-9	TRBJ1-2	TGTGCCAGCAGCTTAGGGCAGAAATATGGCTACACCTTC	CASSLGQKYGYTF
many	NA	TRBV7-2	TRBJ2-3	TGTGCCAGCAGCTCCGGGACACCTAGCACAGATACGCAGTATTTT	CASSSGTPSTDTQYF
many	NA	TRBV12-3/TRBV12-4	TRBJ2-7	TGTGCCAGCAGTCTGGGACTCGGGAGCTCCTACGAGCAGTACTTC	CASSLGLGSSYEQYF
many	TRBD1	TRBV29-1	TRBJ2-7	TGCAGCGTTGCAGGGGACAGGGGGCCTGGCGAGCAGTACTTC	CSVAGDRGPGEQYF